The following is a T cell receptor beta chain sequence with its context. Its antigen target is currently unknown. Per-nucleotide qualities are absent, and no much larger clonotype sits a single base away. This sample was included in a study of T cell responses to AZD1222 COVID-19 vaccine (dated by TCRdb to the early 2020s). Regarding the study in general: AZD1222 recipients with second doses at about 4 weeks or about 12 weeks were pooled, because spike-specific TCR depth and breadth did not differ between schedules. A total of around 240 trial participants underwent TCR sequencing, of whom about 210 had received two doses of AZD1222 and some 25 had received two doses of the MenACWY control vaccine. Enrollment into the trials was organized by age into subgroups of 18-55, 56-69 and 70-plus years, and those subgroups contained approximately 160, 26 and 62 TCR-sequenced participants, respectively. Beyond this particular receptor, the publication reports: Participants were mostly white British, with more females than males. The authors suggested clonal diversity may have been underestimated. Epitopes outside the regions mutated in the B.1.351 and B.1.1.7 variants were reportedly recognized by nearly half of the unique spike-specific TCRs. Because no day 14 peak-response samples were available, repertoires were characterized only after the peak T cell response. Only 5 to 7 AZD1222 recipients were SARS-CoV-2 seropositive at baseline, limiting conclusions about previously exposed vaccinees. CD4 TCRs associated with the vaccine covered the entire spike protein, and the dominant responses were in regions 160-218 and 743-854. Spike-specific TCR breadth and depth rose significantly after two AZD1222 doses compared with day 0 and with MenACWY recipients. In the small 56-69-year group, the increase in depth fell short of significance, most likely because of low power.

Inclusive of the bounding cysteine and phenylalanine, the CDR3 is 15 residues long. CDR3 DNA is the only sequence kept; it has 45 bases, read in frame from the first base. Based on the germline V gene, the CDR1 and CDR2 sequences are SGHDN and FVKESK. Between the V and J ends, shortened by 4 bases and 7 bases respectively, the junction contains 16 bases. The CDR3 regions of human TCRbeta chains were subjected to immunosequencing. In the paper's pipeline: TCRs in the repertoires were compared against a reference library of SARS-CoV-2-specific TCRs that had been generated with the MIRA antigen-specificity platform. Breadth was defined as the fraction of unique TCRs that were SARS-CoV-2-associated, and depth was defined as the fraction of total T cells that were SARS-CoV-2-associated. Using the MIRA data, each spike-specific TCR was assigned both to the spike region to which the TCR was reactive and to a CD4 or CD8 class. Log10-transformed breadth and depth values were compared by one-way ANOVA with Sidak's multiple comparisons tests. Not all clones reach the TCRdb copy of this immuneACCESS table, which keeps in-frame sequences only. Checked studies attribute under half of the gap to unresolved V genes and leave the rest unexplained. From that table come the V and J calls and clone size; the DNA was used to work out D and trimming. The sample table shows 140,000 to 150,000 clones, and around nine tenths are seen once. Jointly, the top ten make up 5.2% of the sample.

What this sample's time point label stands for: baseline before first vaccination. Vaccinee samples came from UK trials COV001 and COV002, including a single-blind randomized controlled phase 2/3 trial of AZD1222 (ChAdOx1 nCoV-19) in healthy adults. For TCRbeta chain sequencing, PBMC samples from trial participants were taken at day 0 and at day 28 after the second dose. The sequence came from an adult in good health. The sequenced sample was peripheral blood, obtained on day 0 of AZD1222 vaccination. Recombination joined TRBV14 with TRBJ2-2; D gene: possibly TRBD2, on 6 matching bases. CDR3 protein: CASSPRDLRSGELFF. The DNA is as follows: TGTGCCAGCAGCCCACGGGACTTGCGGAGCGGGGAGCTGTTTTTT.